The rows below give T cell receptor beta chains drawn from one sample of a study of T-cell reconstitution after alpha-beta-depleted transplantation in children. TCRdb reanalysed the PCR reads using MiXCR and keeps one entry per CDR3 protein. The table shows 450,000 to 600,000 distinct CDR3 sequences, with over 10% occurring only once. The source material was PBMCs, mostly from graft donor cells, sampled 360 days after TCRalphabeta/CD19-depleted stem cell transplant. These receptor sequences come from a male patient younger than 18 who had a stem cell transplant for acute myeloid leukemia, so the T cells may come from the graft donor. CDR3s include the opening cysteine and the closing phenylalanine or tryptophan. Not all rows give a size; the values are once, few, many and, for expanded clones, a class.

abundance,j_gene,v_gene,CDR3aa
few,TRBJ2-2,TRBV5-1,CASSDDSRGGTGELFF
few,TRBJ2-5,TRBV7-6,CASSLEGYRLYQETQYF
many,TRBJ2-7,TRBV3-1,CASSQRREGRHEQYF
NA,TRBJ1-4,TRBV7-9,CASSYRGGDEKLFF
few,TRBJ2-7,TRBV7-3,CASSVAHDRDIYF
many,TRBJ2-5,TRBV10-2,CASSEPGQGPNF
NA,TRBJ2-7,TRBV6-4,CASSDGTALSYEQYF
many,TRBJ2-5,TRBV18,CASSLDRGPETQYF
NA,TRBJ2-5,TRBV12-3/TRBV12-4,CASTPLAGGETQYF
NA,TRBJ1-6,TRBV7-9,CASRLGDVPNSPLHF
few,TRBJ1-1,TRBV18,CASSILTGGSHTEAFF
NA,TRBJ2-7,TRBV20-1,CSARKAKGTYYEQYF
few,TRBJ2-7,TRBV24-1,CATSGPLAGGHYEQYF
few,TRBJ2-1,TRBV6-5,CASSYYSGTEQFF
few,TRBJ2-1,TRBV6-5,CASSYLRLDRVLNEQFF
NA,TRBJ2-7,TRBV19,CASSMGERPSYEQYF
NA,TRBJ2-1,TRBV6-1,CASSTTEVIGSYNEQFF
once,TRBJ2-6,TRBV3-1,CASSQVGTGGSGANVLTF
few,TRBJ2-1,TRBV20-1,CSASVRGRVGNEQFF
NA,TRBJ2-7,TRBV19,CASSPRDMITYEQYF
NA,TRBJ2-5,TRBV20-1,CSATGGEETQYF